The next 3 T cell receptor beta chains were all read from a single sample in a study of immune heterogeneity within non-small cell lung tumors. TCRs were amplified from 600 ng gDNA of bulk tumor per sample. During surgery, several far-apart biopsies were obtained from every primary tumor. Enrolled individuals presented with untreated, newly diagnosed non-small cell lung cancer and received curative surgery. TCR beta CDR3 was amplified by multiplex PCR using 32 V and 13 J primers. TCRdb reprocessed the multiplex PCR reads via MiXCR and lists one record per CDR3 protein. The top ten hold 20% to 25% of the sample, which has around 4,400 distinct CDR3 sequences, about 34% seen once. Sequenced input: lung tumor tissue. The receptors were sampled from a woman in her forties or fifties with non-small cell lung cancer.

The chain combines TRBV27 with TRBJ2-3; no definite D call. CDR3 length equals 13 residues. V was shortened by 6 bases and J by 2 bases, with 9 bases between the two germline ends. The germline V gene has CDR1 MNHEY and CDR2 SMNVEV (reference sequence). The chain's CDR3 is CASRRANTDTQYF. CDR3 coding DNA: TGTGCCAGCAGAAGGGCAAACACAGATACGCAGTATTTT.

This clonotype is labeled medium-sized. The rearrangement links TRBV18 to TRBJ1-4, with 11 bases fitting TRBD1. The V segment lost 5 bases and the J segment 4 bases; nucleotides outside the gene matches: 3. There are 15 residues in the CDR3. Germline V gene sequence: CDR1 KGHSH, CDR2 LQKENI. The CDR3 sequence: CASSGQGARNEKLFF. The CDR3 DNA sequence: TGTGCCAGCTCAGGACAGGGGGCGCGTAATGAAAAACTGTTTTTT.

Details on this clonotype: It may be a read error: a sequence one base away is much more abundant. As DNA, the CDR3 is TGTGCCAGCAGGGTCCGGACAGCTGCGGGGACGAACACTGAAGCTTTCTTT. Amino acid sequence: CASRVRTAAGTNTEAFF. V and J are TRBV2 and TRBJ1-1; TRBD1 is a possible D gene (6 bases). The CDR3 contains 17 residues. Germline CDR1 is SNHLY and CDR2 is FYNNEI. V lost 6 bases and J lost 1, with 21 bases in between. Based on the CDR3 plus reference TRBV2 and TRBJ1-1, the full variable domain is EPEVTQTPSHQVTQMGQEVILRCVPISNHLYFYWYRQILGQKVEFLVSFYNNEISEKSEIFDDQFSVERPDGSNFTLKIRSTKLEDSAMYFCASRVRTAAGTNTEAFFGQGTRLTVV.